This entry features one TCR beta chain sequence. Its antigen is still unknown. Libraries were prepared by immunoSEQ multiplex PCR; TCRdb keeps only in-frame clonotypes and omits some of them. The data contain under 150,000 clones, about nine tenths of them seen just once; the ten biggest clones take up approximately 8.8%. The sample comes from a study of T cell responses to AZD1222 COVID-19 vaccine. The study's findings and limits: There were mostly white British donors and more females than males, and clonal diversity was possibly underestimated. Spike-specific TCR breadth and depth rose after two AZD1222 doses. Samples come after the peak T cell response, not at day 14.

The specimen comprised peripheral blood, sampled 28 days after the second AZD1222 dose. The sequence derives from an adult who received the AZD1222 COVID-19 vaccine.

Written as DNA, the CDR3 is TGTGCCAGCAGACTCGGGACACCAAATTCACCCCTCCACTTT. This gives the protein CASRLGTPNSPLHF. The chain joins TRBV3-1 (or the pseudogene TRBV3-2) to TRBJ1-6; maybe TRBD1 (6 bases). This CDR3 comprises 14 residues. Germline V CDR1 and CDR2: LGHDT, YNNKEL (reference sequence). V was shortened by 6 bases and J by 7 bases, with 13 bases between the two germline ends.